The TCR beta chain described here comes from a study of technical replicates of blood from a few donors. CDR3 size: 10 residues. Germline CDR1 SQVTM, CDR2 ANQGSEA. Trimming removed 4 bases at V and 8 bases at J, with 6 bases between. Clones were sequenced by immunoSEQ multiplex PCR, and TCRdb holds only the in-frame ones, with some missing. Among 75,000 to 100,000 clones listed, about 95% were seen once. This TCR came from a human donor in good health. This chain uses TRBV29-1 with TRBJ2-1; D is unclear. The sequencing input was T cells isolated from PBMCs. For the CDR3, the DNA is TGCAGCGTTGTGTCGGATGAGCAGTTCTTC. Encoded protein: CSVVSDEQFF.